This TCR beta chain is drawn from a study of blood T cell repertoires in COVID-19. Study-level information: Collection of acute and convalescent COVID-19 samples took place in the United States, Italy and Spain.

CDR1 and CDR2 from the germline V gene are MNHNY and SVGAGI (reference sequence). V was cut by 0 bases and J by 6 bases, with 8 bases left in between. This CDR3 contains 13 residues. This clone has a single count. Authors' methods: It was from reference gene primer amplification that nucleated cell counts were estimated. Repertoires were generated with immunoSEQ multiplex PCR, while TCRdb's copy carries only in-frame clones and drops some. V, J and clone size derive from that table, while D and trimming were established from the DNA sequence. Of some 100,000 clones listed, around nine tenths are singletons.

V is TRBV6-6 and J is TRBJ1-1; D possibly corresponds to TRBD1 (5 bases). This receptor was taken from a man between 45 and 60 years old with acute or convalescent COVID-19. Sequenced material: peripheral blood. This CDR3 reads CASSYSGPPEAFF. CDR3 coding DNA: TGTGCCAGCAGTTACTCGGGGCCCCCTGAAGCTTTCTTT.